The text below deals with one T cell receptor beta chain. This record belongs to a study of PD-L1 blockade in urothelial cancer. Study-level background: Patients started atezolizumab in 2014, 1,200 mg intravenously every 3 weeks.

The time point is: peripheral blood 6 weeks after treatment start. The assay was immunoSEQ multiplex PCR, and TCRdb's table has in-frame clones only and misses some. The sample includes some 40,000 clones, about 90% of them seen just once. Germline V gene sequence: CDR1 LNHDA, CDR2 SQIVND (reference sequence). The CDR3 spans 15 residues. V lost 5 bases and J 2 bases, leaving 10 bases between the germline ends. The sequence was collected from a man in his 70s with urothelial cancer. J is TRBJ2-6 and V is TRBV19; D is perhaps TRBD1 (6 bases). Source: PBMCs, taken around atezolizumab (anti-PD-L1) treatment. CDR3 sequence (DNA): TGTGCCAGTAGTCGATCAGGGGCTGGGGCCAACGTCCTGACTTTC. Protein sequence: CASSRSGAGANVLTF.